A single sample is the source of the 32 T cell receptor beta chains below, sequenced in a study of T cell responses to AZD1222 COVID-19 vaccine. The data were produced by immunoSEQ multiplex PCR, yet TCRdb's version contains in-frame clones alone and is incomplete. The sample shows roughly 190,000 clones, about 92% of them seen only once. This sample comprised peripheral blood, obtained 28 days after the second dose of the MenACWY control vaccine. The source is an adult who received the MenACWY meningococcal vaccine as a control.

The rearrangement joins TRBV9 to TRBJ2-2; D unclear. This CDR3 region has 13 residues. Germline CDR1 and CDR2: SGDLS and YYNGEE. The germline V and J ends were trimmed by 7 bases and 7 bases, with 14 bases remaining between them. The DNA of the CDR3 is TGTGCCAGCGCACGGGTCCTTGTCGGGGAGCTGTTTTTT. This encodes CASARVLVGELFF.

The gene calls are TRBV27 and TRBJ1-2; 9 nucleotides agree with TRBD1. The CDR3 loop spans 14 amino acids. Per germline, CDR1 MNHEY and CDR2 SMNVEV (reference sequence). V lost 8 bases to trimming and J lost 5 bases; unmatched junction nucleotides: 9. This chain's CDR3 is CASAFDRGWYGYTF. Written as DNA, the CDR3 is TGTGCCAGCGCCTTTGACAGGGGGTGGTATGGCTACACCTTC.

The rearrangement joins TRBV7-2 to TRBJ1-5, with 7 nucleotides matching TRBD1. Per the germline V gene, CDR1 is SGHTA and CDR2 is FQGNSA. The CDR3 length is 16 residues. Germline trimming cut 3 bases from V and 6 bases from J; bases unmatched to any gene: 11. The CDR3 DNA is TGTGCCAGCAGCTTTCACACAGGGGTGCGGGGTCAGCCCCAGCATTTT. Protein sequence: CASSFHTGVRGQPQHF.

This clone was seen only a few times. This chain connects TRBV7-9 to TRBJ2-1, with TRBD2 matching 8 bases. The germline CDR1 and CDR2 sequences are SEHNR and FQNEAQ (reference sequence). V dropped 5 bases and J dropped 0; count of bases not matched to a gene: 6. The CDR3 runs 16 residues. The CDR3 bases are TGTGCCAGCAGCACCTACAGCGGGAGCTCCTACAATGAGCAGTTCTTC. It specifies CASSTYSGSSYNEQFF.

CDR3: CSVERREKLFF. CDR3 nucleotide sequence: TGCAGCGTTGAGAGAAGAGAAAAACTGTTTTTT. The genes are TRBV29-1 and TRBJ1-4; D is uncertain. V gave up 3 bases and J gave up 8 bases, with 7 bases separating them. Germline V CDR1 and CDR2: SQVTM, ANQGSEA. This CDR3 is 11 amino acids long.

The V call is TRBV2, the J call TRBJ1-2; D uncertain. V was shortened by 5 bases and J by 6 bases, with 10 bases between the two germline ends. Looked up from germline, CDR1 is SNHLY and CDR2 is FYNNEI. The CDR3 runs 12 residues. The DNA of the CDR3 is TGTGCCAGCAGTAGAAATGGGGATGGCTACACCTTC. Residues: CASSRNGDGYTF.

This chain links TRBV7-3 with TRBJ2-6; D tentatively reads TRBD1 or TRBD2 (6 bases each). From germline, CDR1 is SGHTA and CDR2 FQGTGA. V lost 0 bases to trimming and J lost 0 bases, with 9 bases between them. CDR3 length: 17 residues. CDR3 amino acids: CASSLTGGTSGANVLTF. CDR3 sequence (DNA): TGTGCCAGCAGCTTAACGGGGGGCACCTCTGGGGCCAACGTCCTGACTTTC.

The V gene is TRBV5-1, the J gene TRBJ2-7, with 7 bases identical to TRBD1. J gave up 2 bases and V 0 bases, and 2 bases lay outside the gene matches. CDR1 and CDR2 from the germline V gene are SGHRS and YFSETQ. CDR3 length: 14 amino acids. CDR3 coding DNA: TGCGCCAGCAGCTTGGGTGGACAGGCCTACGAGCAGTACTTC. This sequence encodes CASSLGGQAYEQYF.

J is TRBJ1-5 and V is TRBV6-1; D not resolved. The CDR3 sequence is 13 residues long. Trimming removed 3 bases from V and 4 bases from J, with 7 bases in between. Germline lookup yields CDR1 MNHNS and CDR2 SASEGT. The CDR3 loop is CASSERQNQPQHF. CDR3 bases: TGTGCCAGCAGTGAGAGGCAGAATCAGCCCCAGCATTTT.

The chain carries TRBV5-6 and TRBJ2-3, with D maybe TRBD2 (6 bases). V lost 6 bases, J lost 6 bases, and 14 bases lay in between. The CDR3 contains 13 residues. The germline CDR1 and CDR2 sequences are SGHDT and YYEEEE. Here the CDR3 reads CASTRRVGDTQYF. The CDR3 DNA is TGTGCCAGCACCAGGAGGGTTGGGGATACGCAGTATTTT.

V gene TRBV9 combines with J gene TRBJ2-5; 9 bases match TRBD1. CDR1 SGDLS and CDR2 YYNGEE come from the germline V gene. The CDR3 has 15 residues. Trimming at V came to 4 bases and at J to 1 base, leaving 5 bases not matched to a gene. CDR3: CASSWGQGPQETQYF. CDR3 nucleotide sequence: TGTGCCAGCAGCTGGGGACAGGGCCCCCAAGAGACCCAGTACTTC. Together with reference TRBV9 and TRBJ2-5, the CDR3 gives the full variable domain: DSGVTQTPKHLITATGQRVTLRCSPRSGDLSVYWYQQSLDQGLQFLIQYYNGEERAKGNILERFSAQQFPDLHSELNLSSLELGDSALYFCASSWGQGPQETQYFGPGTRLLVL.

The rearrangement uses TRBV3-1 (or the pseudogene TRBV3-2) and TRBJ2-7; D is ambiguous. Germline V lookup: CDR1 LGHDT, CDR2 YNNKEL (reference sequence). With 7 bases removed from V and 7 bases from J, the gap between germline ends came to 14 bases. The CDR3 covers 12 residues. The CDR3 here is CASKRGTGEQYF. The DNA of the CDR3 is TGTGCCAGCAAGAGAGGCACTGGAGAGCAGTACTTC.

The CDR3 bases are TGCGCCAGCAGTGATCCTCCCAGGAACTATGGCTACACCTTC. Amino acids: CASSDPPRNYGYTF. The V gene is TRBV10-1, the J gene TRBJ1-2; the D is unclear. The CDR3 runs to 14 residues. Looked up from germline, CDR1 is WNHNN and CDR2 is SYGVQD (reference sequence). Trimming took off 3 bases at V and 2 bases at J, with 10 bases between the two ends.

In this sample, this clone turned up a few times. V and J are TRBV27 and TRBJ2-7; D perhaps matches TRBD1 (5 bases). V lost 5 bases, J lost 5 bases, and 13 bases lay in between. The CDR3 is made up of 13 amino acids. The germline V gene has CDR1 MNHEY and CDR2 SMNVEV (reference sequence). CDR3 coding DNA: TGTGCCAGCAGTCCGGACAAGGTGCACGAGCAGTACTTC. Translated, it gives CASSPDKVHEQYF.

The chain recombines TRBV7-9 with TRBJ1-2; no reliable D call. This CDR3 has 13 amino acids. V shed 5 bases and J shed 2 bases, with 9 bases lying between them. CDR1 and CDR2 from the germline V gene are SEHNR and FQNEAQ (reference sequence). CDR3 region: CASSLDLNYGYTF. CDR3 nucleotides: TGTGCCAGCAGCCTGGACCTCAACTATGGCTACACCTTC.

The chain has TRBV11-3 and TRBJ2-3; D is undetermined. Trimming stripped 5 bases from V and 7 bases from J, with 10 bases between. Germline V CDR1 and CDR2: SGHNT, YENEEA. The length of the CDR3 is 12 residues. CDR3 bases: TGTGCCAGCAGCCCAAGTACTAATACGCAGTATTTT. Residues: CASSPSTNTQYF.

The chain couples TRBV25-1 to TRBJ2-2; D is undetermined. Per germline, CDR1 MGHDK and CDR2 SYGVNS. CDR3 length: 14 residues. Trimming removed 1 base at V and 5 bases at J, with 8 bases between. The CDR3 loop is CASSELVGTGELFF. The CDR3 DNA reads as TGTGCCAGCAGTGAATTGGTGGGGACCGGGGAGCTGTTTTTT.

This rearrangement joins TRBV24-1 to TRBJ2-3; perhaps TRBD2 as D (6 bases). Germline V gives CDR1 KGHDR, CDR2 SFDVKD. The V and J ends lost 4 bases and 2 bases respectively, with 18 bases between them. The CDR3 covers 17 residues. CDR3 region: CATSEPGSSANTDTQYF. CDR3 sequence (DNA): TGTGCCACCAGTGAACCCGGGTCTAGCGCCAACACAGATACGCAGTATTTT.

V is TRBV5-5 and J is TRBJ1-2, with D maybe TRBD1 (6 bases). CDR3 length: 13 residues. CDR1 is SGHKS, CDR2 YYEKEE, per germline (reference sequence). V was trimmed by 4 bases and J by 4 bases, leaving 11 bases between them. The CDR3, as DNA: TGTGCCAGCAGCCTAGCGGACAGCTATGGCTACACCTTC. Translation: CASSLADSYGYTF.

V gene TRBV19 combines with J gene TRBJ1-4; 9 bases fit TRBD1. The length of the CDR3 is 15 residues. Trimming cost V 5 bases and J 5 bases; bases outside gene matches: 6. The germline V gene encodes CDR1 LNHDA and CDR2 SQIVND (reference sequence). The CDR3 loop is CASSVRDRANEKLFF. DNA of the CDR3: TGTGCCAGTAGTGTCCGGGACAGGGCAAATGAAAAACTGTTTTTT.

A single count supports this clone. This sample also contains other DNA sequences that code for the same CDR3. The V and J genes are TRBV6-5 and TRBJ2-5, with D perhaps given as TRBD1 or TRBD2 (6 bases each). The CDR3 sequence is 13 residues long. V lost 5 bases to trimming and J lost 1 base, with 8 bases between them. Germline-derived CDR1 and CDR2 are MNHEY and SVGAGI. The CDR3 sequence: CASSRGAQETQYF. The CDR3 DNA sequence: TGTGCCAGCAGTAGGGGGGCCCAAGAGACCCAGTACTTC.

This clone showed up many times. The chain joins TRBV7-3 to TRBJ2-2, with TRBD2 matching over 14 bases. This CDR3 is built from 17 residues. Unmatched junction bases numbered 7, after V lost 5 bases and J lost 5 bases. The V gene's germline CDR1 is SGHTA and CDR2 FQGTGA. CDR3 protein: CASSPGLAGGGTGELFF. The CDR3 coding sequence is TGTGCCAGCAGCCCAGGACTAGCGGGAGGTGGGACCGGGGAGCTGTTTTTT.

The CDR3 spells CASSLLPSVLSPAEQYF. DNA of the CDR3: TGTGCCAGCAGCTTATTGCCTAGCGTCCTGTCCCCCGCCGAGCAGTACTTC. V and J are TRBV7-8 and TRBJ2-7, with TRBD2 as a possible D gene (6 bases). This CDR3 has 17 residues. Deletions cut 2 bases from V and 6 bases from J, with 23 bases between. Germline values: CDR1 SGHVS, CDR2 FQNEAQ.

This chain connects TRBV29-1 to TRBJ1-2, with D perhaps TRBD1 (6 bases). V gave up 0 bases and J gave up 4 bases, with 15 bases separating them. In germline, CDR1 is SQVTM, CDR2 ANQGSEA. The CDR3 has 15 amino acids. The CDR3 DNA reads TGCAGCGTTGAAGATAAGGCAGGGGCAGCCTATGGCTACACCTTC. Its protein is CSVEDKAGAAYGYTF.

The chain recombines TRBV28 with TRBJ2-7, with 7 bases aligning to TRBD2. This CDR3 spans 13 amino acids. V lost 4 bases, J lost 6 bases, and 6 bases stayed unmatched. Germline V lookup: CDR1 MDHEN, CDR2 SYDVKM. The DNA for the CDR3 is TGTGCCAGCAGTTCTGCGGGAGTGGTCGAGCAGTACTTC. This encodes CASSSAGVVEQYF.

This clone was seen once. The rearrangement links TRBV28 to TRBJ2-4; 8 bases agree with TRBD1. This CDR3 spans 14 amino acids. The trim removed 5 bases at V and 8 bases at J, leaving 8 bases unmatched. The germline CDR1 and CDR2 sequences are MDHEN and SYDVKM. Here the CDR3 reads CASSGRGRLDIQYF. As DNA, the CDR3 is TGTGCCAGCAGTGGCAGGGGGCGCCTGGACATTCAGTACTTC.

The chain carries TRBV12-2 and TRBJ2-1; TRBD2, the table's D call, lacks a check against the DNA. TRBV12-2 is flagged as a pseudogene. The CDR3 has 16 residues. CDR3 loop: CASRSRGRESLNEQFF. CDR3 coding DNA: TGTGCAAGTCGCTCCCGAGGGCGGGAGTCCCTCAATGAGCAGTTCTTC.

This chain links TRBV28 with TRBJ2-5; 7 bases are shared with TRBD1. The germline CDR1 and CDR2 sequences are MDHEN and SYDVKM. Losses at the gene ends were 5 bases for V and 9 bases for J; bases not matched to a gene: 12. The CDR3 spans 14 residues. In DNA, the CDR3 is TGTGCCAGCAGTGCATCTGGACAGGCTAGGGCCCAGTACTTC. This sequence encodes CASSASGQARAQYF.

The chain has TRBV28 and TRBJ2-7; 9 bases are a match to TRBD2. The CDR3 contains 17 residues. With 4 bases clipped from V and 1 base from J, the junction kept 11 bases outside the gene matches. Per the germline V gene, CDR1 is MDHEN and CDR2 is SYDVKM. CDR3 sequence: CASSSPRPTSGSYEQYF. The CDR3 DNA reads as TGTGCCAGCAGTTCACCCCGACCGACTAGCGGATCCTACGAGCAGTACTTC. Drawing the rest from reference TRBV28 and TRBJ2-7, the complete variable domain is DVKVTQSSRYLVKRTGEKVFLECVQDMDHENMFWYRQDPGLGLRLIYFSYDVKMKEKGDIPEGYSVSREKKERFSLILESASTNQTSMYLCASSSPRPTSGSYEQYFGPGTRLTVT.

The rearrangement joins TRBV14 to TRBJ2-1; D unclear. Per germline, CDR1 SGHDN and CDR2 FVKESK. The CDR3 extends over 13 amino acids. Trimming cost V 0 bases and J 15 bases, with 15 bases left between them. CDR3 amino acids: CASSQEEHLYPFF. The CDR3 DNA reads TGTGCCAGCAGCCAAGAGGAGCACTTGTACCCGTTCTTC.

This rearrangement joins TRBV28 to TRBJ1-2; a possible D gene is TRBD1 (5 bases). CDR3 length: 13 amino acids. CDR1 is MDHEN, CDR2 SYDVKM, per germline. The CDR3 coding sequence is TGTGCGACTCTGGGGCGCGGGGGCTATGGCTACACCTTC. Translated, it gives CATLGRGGYGYTF.

The chain recombines TRBV18 with TRBJ2-6; 8 bases fit TRBD1. There are 16 residues in the CDR3. Per germline, CDR1 KGHSH and CDR2 LQKENI. V lost 2 bases and J lost 2; bases outside the gene matches: 2. CDR3 protein: CASSPYRGTGANVLTF. The CDR3 bases are TGTGCCAGCTCACCATACAGGGGGACTGGGGCCAACGTCCTGACTTTC.